Ten or more counts support the clone carrying this TCR beta chain. Its specificity is unknown. This entry comes from a study of T cells after yellow fever vaccination. General observations from the study: The secondary response peaked faster, at day 5 versus 15, but was weaker. Any FACS-sorted repertoire could hold abundant clonotypes that contaminate it from the bulk population. After the booster, about 95% of CD4 and about nine tenths of CD8 primary-response clones were re-detected.

V was trimmed by 6 bases and J by 5 bases, leaving 14 bases between them. This CDR3 is built from 13 residues. Germline values: CDR1 SNHLY, CDR2 FYNNEI. TCRdb reprocessed the 5' RACE reads via MiXCR and lists one record per CDR3 protein. This table holds around 550,000 distinct CDR3 sequences, roughly a fifth found once. The receptor was derived from a man aged 25 to 40 who received the YFV17D yellow fever vaccine. V usage is TRBV2 and J usage is TRBJ2-7, with D possibly being TRBD2 (5 bases). Specimen: PBMCs, collected 15 days after the yellow fever booster vaccination. For the CDR3, the DNA is TGTGCCAGCAGCCAGGACTTTGGCGACGAGCAGTACTTC. It specifies CASSQDFGDEQYF.